Below, 22 T cell receptor beta chains from the same sample are listed, as sequenced in a study of shared clonotypes between healthy human individuals. Repertoires were generated with immunoSEQ multiplex PCR, while TCRdb's copy carries only in-frame clones and drops some. The repertoire holds under 750,000 clones, with 55% to 75% as singletons. The sample was memory CD4+ T cells sorted from blood. Noted subset: CD45RA-negative fraction. The source of these receptors is a woman aged 30 to 39 in good health.

The chain recombines TRBV5-4 with TRBJ2-2; D not certain. The V end lost 3 bases, the J end lost 3 bases, and 12 bases lay between the germline ends. Germline CDR1 is SGHNT and CDR2 is YYREEE (reference sequence). This CDR3 is built from 15 residues. The CDR3 DNA reads TGTGCCAGCAGCTCAAGAGACTTGGACACCGGGGAGCTGTTTTTT. Its translation: CASSSRDLDTGELFF.

In its sample, this clone was seen once. The chain couples TRBV9 to TRBJ2-3, with D perhaps matching TRBD2 (6 bases). Germline V gives CDR1 SGDLS, CDR2 YYNGEE. CDR3 length: 16 amino acids. Trimming pared 1 base from V and 2 bases from J, leaving 14 bases between. CDR3 amino acids: CASSVRSGVTTDTQYF. CDR3 bases: TGTGCCAGCAGCGTACGTAGCGGAGTAACCACAGATACGCAGTATTTT.

V is TRBV4-1 and J is TRBJ2-5, with a tentative D call TRBD2 (6 bases). There are 15 residues in the CDR3. Germline CDR1 reads MGHRA; CDR2 reads YSYEKL. The V end was cut by 4 bases, the J end by 0 bases, with 12 bases between. DNA of the CDR3: TGCGCCAGCAGCCGAGGACGGGAGTACCAAGAGACCCAGTACTTC. It yields the protein CASSRGREYQETQYF.

Only one count was recorded for this clone. This chain joins TRBV5-1 and TRBJ2-7, with TRBD2 identical over 8 bases. The tail of the sequence fits TRBJ2-5 better, so the J call may be wrong. Germline V gene data show CDR1 as SGHRS and CDR2 as YFSETQ. CDR3 size: 16 residues. The CDR3 reads CASSWTPGLGLETQYF. The CDR3 nucleotides read TGCGCCAGCAGCTGGACTCCGGGACTAGGGTTAGAGACCCAGTACTTC.

The V and J genes are TRBV5-1 and TRBJ1-1; 10 bases match TRBD1. In germline, CDR1 is SGHRS, CDR2 YFSETQ. V lost 4 bases and J lost 2; bases outside the gene matches: 8. This CDR3 region has 16 residues. Here the CDR3 DNA reads TGCGCCAGCAGCCTCCGACAGGGGGCGCGTAACACTGAAGCTTTCTTT. Translation: CASSLRQGARNTEAFF. Combining the CDR3 with reference TRBV5-1 and TRBJ1-1 gives the whole variable domain KAGVTQTPRYLIKTRGQQVTLSCSPISGHRSVSWYQQTPGQGLQFLFEYFSETQRNKGNFPGRFSGRQFSNSRSEMNVSTLELGDSALYLCASSLRQGARNTEAFFGQGTRLTVV.

J is TRBJ1-1 and V is TRBV5-1; D is possibly TRBD1 (5 bases). This CDR3 has 14 residues. V gave up 2 bases and J gave up 2 bases, with 10 bases separating them. The germline CDR1 and CDR2 sequences are SGHRS and YFSETQ. The CDR3 DNA follows: TGCGCCAGCAGCTTTTCGGGGGTAAACACTGAAGCTTTCTTT. Its protein product is CASSFSGVNTEAFF. The variable domain in full, completed from reference TRBV5-1 and TRBJ1-1, reads KAGVTQTPRYLIKTRGQQVTLSCSPISGHRSVSWYQQTPGQGLQFLFEYFSETQRNKGNFPGRFSGRQFSNSRSEMNVSTLELGDSALYLCASSFSGVNTEAFFGQGTRLTVV.

This chain uses TRBV10-3 with TRBJ1-4; D uncertain. CDR1 ENHRY and CDR2 SYGVKD come from the germline V gene. The CDR3 consists of 13 residues. V dropped 3 bases and J dropped 5 bases, with 7 bases sitting between them. For the CDR3, the DNA is TGTGCCATCAGTGATGGGCAGAATGAAAAACTGTTTTTT. It translates to CAISDGQNEKLFF.

This chain links TRBV11-2 with TRBJ2-2; D is possibly TRBD2 (6 bases). Trimming stripped 6 bases from V and 3 bases from J, with 11 bases between. The CDR3 runs 14 residues. The germline CDR1 and CDR2 sequences are SGHAT and FQNNGV. The CDR3 DNA is TGTGCCAGCAGTTCCGGGAGCCACACCGGGGAGCTGTTTTTT. This encodes CASSSGSHTGELFF. Drawing the rest from reference TRBV11-2 and TRBJ2-2, the complete variable domain is EAGVAQSPRYKIIEKRQSVAFWCNPISGHATLYWYQQILGQGPKLLIQFQNNGVVDDSQLPKDRFSAERLKGVDSTLKIQPAKLEDSAVYLCASSSGSHTGELFFGEGSRLTVL.

This clone was observed once. Other DNA sequences within the sample encode an identical CDR3. This rearrangement joins TRBV28 to TRBJ1-5; D gene uncertain. This CDR3 is built from 12 residues. The germline V gene encodes CDR1 MDHEN and CDR2 SYDVKM. Trimming left V 3 bases short and J 6 bases short, with 6 bases between. CDR3 residues: CASSLFGQPQHF. The CDR3 DNA reads as TGTGCCAGCAGTTTGTTTGGTCAGCCCCAGCATTTT.

This clone has a handful of counts. The rearrangement links TRBV27 to TRBJ2-7, with TRBD2 matching 10 bases. V lost 4 bases to trimming and J lost 3 bases; unmatched junction nucleotides: 3. The germline gives CDR1 MNHEY, CDR2 SMNVEV (reference sequence). This CDR3 spans 14 amino acids. The CDR3 nucleotides read TGTGCCAGCAGTTCCTGGACTAGCGGCTACGAGCAGTACTTC. Residues: CASSSWTSGYEQYF.

V and J are TRBV5-1 and TRBJ2-3, with a tentative D call TRBD2 (6 bases). Between the trimmed V and J ends, which lost 1 base and 2 bases, there was a span of 11 bases. CDR1 and CDR2 from the germline V gene are SGHRS and YFSETQ. The CDR3 is made up of 15 amino acids. CDR3 residues: CASSLRDFFTDTQYF. The CDR3 nucleotides are TGCGCCAGCAGCTTGAGGGACTTTTTCACAGATACGCAGTATTTT.

The V and J genes are TRBV6-6 and TRBJ1-2; D is perhaps TRBD1 (5 bases). Germline V gives CDR1 MNHNY, CDR2 SVGAGI (reference sequence). V gave up 0 bases and J gave up 7 bases, with 12 bases separating them. The CDR3 has 14 residues. The CDR3 reads CASSYSSRASGYTF. The CDR3 DNA reads TGTGCCAGCAGTTACTCCTCCAGGGCCTCTGGCTACACCTTC.

The rearrangement uses TRBV11-2 and TRBJ1-2; D not resolved. Germline CDR1 SGHAT, CDR2 FQNNGV. The CDR3 sequence is 13 residues long. The germline V and J ends were trimmed by 5 bases and 7 bases, with 14 bases remaining between them. The CDR3 loop reads CASSPLDRAGYTF. DNA for the CDR3: TGTGCCAGCAGCCCTCTGGATAGGGCTGGCTACACCTTC.

The rearrangement uses TRBV10-3 and TRBJ2-7; either TRBD1 or TRBD2 may fit D (5 bases each). Germline V gene data show CDR1 as ENHRY and CDR2 as SYGVKD. The germline V and J ends were trimmed by 1 base and 5 bases, with 12 bases remaining between them. The CDR3 contains 14 residues. The CDR3 DNA is TGTGCCATCAGTGAGTTGGGGGAACGGAACGAGCAGTACTTC. It translates to CAISELGERNEQYF.

This chain joins TRBV27 and TRBJ1-6; D not resolved. The germline V gene encodes CDR1 MNHEY and CDR2 SMNVEV (reference sequence). The CDR3 loop spans 14 amino acids. Trimming removed 5 bases at V and 7 bases at J, with 12 bases between. The CDR3 protein is CASSPHLNNSPLHF. CDR3 nucleotide sequence: TGTGCCAGCAGTCCACACTTAAACAATTCACCCCTCCACTTT.

CDR3 loop: CASRGPRRDTQYF. CDR3 bases: TGTGCCAGCAGAGGACCCCGACGGGATACGCAGTATTTT. V usage is TRBV7-9 and J usage is TRBJ2-3; no firm D call. The CDR3 loop spans 13 amino acids. Germline V lookup: CDR1 SEHNR, CDR2 FQNEAQ (reference sequence). V was shortened by 6 bases and J by 6 bases, with 13 bases between the two germline ends. Full variable domain (remainder filled in from reference TRBV7-9 and TRBJ2-3): DTGVSQNPRHKITKRGQNVTFRCDPISEHNRLYWYRQTLGQGPEFLTYFQNEAQLEKSRLLSDRFSAERPKGSFSTLEIQRTEQGDSAMYLCASRGPRRDTQYFGPGTRLTVL.

The rearrangement uses TRBV7-2 and TRBJ2-1; D is unclear. The germline V and J ends were trimmed by 5 bases and 7 bases, with 18 bases remaining between them. The CDR3 is 15 residues long. Germline V gene data show CDR1 as SGHTA and CDR2 as FQGNSA. The CDR3 DNA is TGTGCCAGCAGCGCACGTCCGGACGGTAGGAATGAGCAGTTCTTC. Encoded protein: CASSARPDGRNEQFF.

The chain couples TRBV5-1 to TRBJ2-7; D unresolved. Looked up from germline, CDR1 is SGHRS and CDR2 is YFSETQ. Trimming pared 3 bases from V and 2 bases from J, leaving 12 bases between. The CDR3 consists of 14 residues. The CDR3 spells CASSSLTSTYEQYF. The CDR3 nucleotides read TGCGCCAGCAGCTCACTGACAAGTACCTACGAGCAGTACTTC.

Only a few counts were recorded for this clone. The DNA of the CDR3 is TGCGCCAGCAGCCAAGATCCTAGGCAGGGGATTCCCTACGAGCAGTACTTC. It encodes CASSQDPRQGIPYEQYF. The chain links TRBV4-1 to TRBJ2-7; D may be TRBD1 (6 bases). V shed 0 bases and J shed 2 bases, with 17 bases lying between them. Germline values: CDR1 MGHRA, CDR2 YSYEKL. The CDR3 covers 17 residues.

CDR3 nucleotides: TGTGCCAGCAGCTTAGGTCGTAACAATGAGCAGTTCTTC. Translation: CASSLGRNNEQFF. The chain couples TRBV11-2 to TRBJ2-1; D uncertain. The V end was cut by 1 base, the J end by 5 bases, with 6 bases between. Germline assignment: CDR1 SGHAT and CDR2 FQNNGV. This CDR3 is 13 amino acids long.

This chain connects TRBV18 to TRBJ1-2; 10 nucleotides match TRBD1. The CDR3 runs to 14 residues. Germline CDR1 and CDR2: KGHSH and LQKENI. The V segment lost 1 base and the J segment 10 bases; nucleotides outside the gene matches: 6. The CDR3 sequence: CASSPHPGQGTYTF. DNA for the CDR3: TGTGCCAGCTCACCACATCCGGGACAGGGGACCTACACCTTC.

Points on this clone: The sample holds other DNA sequences that translate to the same CDR3. This chain's CDR3 is CASSTNTEAFF. Written as DNA, the CDR3 is TGTGCCAGCAGCACTAACACTGAAGCTTTCTTT. This rearrangement joins TRBV5-4 to TRBJ1-1; D is unclear. The CDR3 covers 11 residues. CDR1 is SGHNT, CDR2 YYREEE, per germline (reference sequence). Deletions cut 4 bases from V and 2 bases from J, with 3 bases between.